The sequence of this T cell receptor beta chain was determined in a study of vaccination effects on CD4 cells after COVID-19. On this clone itself: Its antigen remains unidentified.

TCRdb keeps only in-frame clones here, not all; method: immunoSEQ multiplex PCR. The data hold 70,000 to 85,000 clones, with around 80% observed a single time. Viral peptide pools were used in the ViraFEST assay to expand antigen-specific CD4+ T cells, and sequencing came afterward. Culturing for roughly 9 days preceded CD4+ T cell isolation. BNT162b2 vaccine or mRNA-1273 vaccine was given to participants in two doses. Sequencing used CD4+ T cells from PBMCs cultured with HCoV-229E spike peptides, obtained after COVID-19 vaccination. The TCR was taken from a human donor who received a COVID-19 vaccine.

The CDR3 protein is CASSPLGASGGDEQFF. The CDR3 nucleotides are TGTGCCAGCAGCCCTCTTGGGGCTAGCGGGGGGGATGAGCAGTTCTTC. The chain has TRBV9 and TRBJ2-1; 12 bases align to TRBD2. This CDR3 contains 16 residues. Germline assignment: CDR1 SGDLS and CDR2 YYNGEE. After removal of 4 bases from V and 8 bases from J, the junction contained 10 bases not matched to a gene.